The present T cell receptor beta chain was sequenced within a study of blood T cells in healthy people across ages. V shed 5 bases and J 5 bases; nucleotides not matched to a gene: 4. The length of the CDR3 is 13 residues. Germline values: CDR1 SEHNR, CDR2 FQNEAQ (reference sequence). This clonotype was counted ten times or more. For the second PCR, which ran for 7 to 11 cycles, a sample-barcoded 5' primer and a J-beta primer mix were used. TCRdb itself ran the 5' RACE reads through MiXCR, one entry per CDR3 protein. The data contain 540,000 or so distinct CDR3 sequences, roughly 43% of them singletons.

V usage is TRBV7-9 and J usage is TRBJ2-5; TRBD2 agrees at 8 bases. What was sequenced was blood. This TCR came from a man older than 75 in good health. As DNA, the CDR3 is TGTGCCAGCAGCCATAGCGGGGCGGAGACCCAGTACTTC. Its protein product is CASSHSGAETQYF.